The 16 T cell receptor beta chains listed next were all sequenced from one sample in a study of radiotherapy plus CTLA-4 blockade in lung cancer. Assay used: immunoSEQ multiplex PCR; TCRdb lists only in-frame clones, some missing. The sample carries 80,000 to 100,000 clones, 60% to 75% recorded once. The sample in question was peripheral blood, obtained from a patient treated with radiotherapy plus ipilimumab. The receptors originated from a human donor with non-small cell lung cancer who had a partial response to radiotherapy plus ipilimumab. Some clones in this sample may be carry-over from other donors' samples.

The gene calls are TRBV2 and TRBJ1-4; a possible D gene is TRBD1 (6 bases). The CDR3 spans 17 residues. V was cut by 2 bases and J by 4 bases, with 17 bases left in between. Germline CDR1 reads SNHLY; CDR2 reads FYNNEI. In DNA form, the CDR3 reads TGTGCCAGCAGTGAATACTGGGCCAGGGGAAATAATGAAAAACTGTTTTTT. Protein product: CASSEYWARGNNEKLFF.

This clone was recorded once. The genes are TRBV5-1 and TRBJ1-2, with 10 bases lining up with TRBD1. CDR1 is SGHRS and CDR2 is YFSETQ in the germline V gene. The CDR3 contains 15 residues. Trimming cost V 4 bases and J 7 bases; bases outside gene matches: 10. The CDR3 loop reads CASSPGDRGLAGYTF. CDR3 nucleotides: TGCGCCAGCAGCCCGGGCGACAGGGGGCTCGCTGGCTACACCTTC.

The DNA of the CDR3 is TGCGCCAGCAGTTACAGGGTGAACACTGAAGCTTTCTTT. Translation: CASSYRVNTEAFF. The chain joins TRBV5-1 to TRBJ1-1; TRBD1 might be the D (6 bases). This CDR3 spans 13 amino acids. Germline values: CDR1 SGHRS, CDR2 YFSETQ. Trimming left V 5 bases short and J 0 bases short, with 8 bases between.

V and J are TRBV5-6 and TRBJ2-5; 8 positions agree with TRBD2. Germline CDR1 is SGHDT and CDR2 is YYEEEE. This CDR3 contains 16 residues. Unmatched junction bases numbered 8, after V lost 4 bases and J lost 0 bases. The CDR3 reads CASSPPSGSYQETQYF. The CDR3 DNA is TGTGCCAGCAGCCCCCCCAGCGGGAGTTACCAAGAGACCCAGTACTTC.

The chain employs TRBV30 and TRBJ2-7; 9 positions agree with TRBD1. The germline V gene has CDR1 GTSNPN and CDR2 SVGIG (reference sequence). The V and J ends lost 7 bases and 2 bases, in that order; junction bases with no gene match: 3. CDR3 length: 12 residues. DNA for the CDR3: TGTGCCTCGGGACAGGGAACCTACGAGCAGTACTTC. Translating gives CASGQGTYEQYF.

A word on this clone: The sample has other DNA sequences that encode this CDR3 too. The CDR3, as DNA: TGTGCCAGCAGTTACTCCAGCTACGAGCAGTACTTC. Residues: CASSYSSYEQYF. The chain recombines TRBV6-6 with TRBJ2-7, with D unresolved. Germline V lookup: CDR1 MNHNY, CDR2 SVGAGI (reference sequence). CDR3 size: 12 residues. Trimming cost V 0 bases and J 3 bases, with 3 bases left between them.

The chain employs TRBV6-5 and TRBJ2-5; tentative D call: TRBD1 (6 bases). V was shortened by 6 bases and J by 6 bases, with 14 bases between the two germline ends. Germline V CDR1 and CDR2: MNHEY, SVGAGI. This CDR3 comprises 13 residues. The CDR3 region has the DNA TGTGCCAGCAGCGACAGGACGGGGCAGACCCAGTACTTC. It is translated as CASSDRTGQTQYF.

This clone was seen once. V is TRBV21-1 and J is TRBJ2-7; the D call of TRBD1 is as the table states it, not checked on the DNA. TRBV21-1 corresponds to a pseudogene. The CDR3 has 15 amino acids. This CDR3 reads CASRPTGYRLLEQYF. CDR3 coding DNA: TGTGCCAGCAGACCTACAGGCTACCGCCTCCTCGAGCAGTACTTC.

The V gene is TRBV30, the J gene TRBJ1-2, with D hard to call. The CDR3 has 13 amino acids. The germline V gene encodes CDR1 GTSNPN and CDR2 SVGIG (reference sequence). The V end was cut by 7 bases, the J end by 3 bases, with 15 bases between. In nucleotides, the CDR3 is TGTGCCTACCGGACGGGAGAGGACTATGGCTACACCTTC. It specifies CAYRTGEDYGYTF.

The chain links TRBV5-1 to TRBJ2-6; maybe TRBD1 (5 bases). V was pared by 2 bases and J by 0 bases, with 12 bases between. Germline CDR1 and CDR2: SGHRS and YFSETQ. The CDR3 contains 17 residues. CDR3 sequence (DNA): TGCGCCAGCAGCTTCGCAGGGCCCCTCTCTGGGGCCAACGTCCTGACTTTC. Protein product: CASSFAGPLSGANVLTF. The full variable domain, with the rest looked up from reference TRBV5-1 and TRBJ2-6, is KAGVTQTPRYLIKTRGQQVTLSCSPISGHRSVSWYQQTPGQGLQFLFEYFSETQRNKGNFPGRFSGRQFSNSRSEMNVSTLELGDSALYLCASSFAGPLSGANVLTFGAGSRLTVL.

This chain joins TRBV6-1 and TRBJ2-3, with TRBD1 matching 9 bases. After removal of 6 bases from V and 8 bases from J, the junction contained 12 bases not matched to a gene. The CDR3 covers 15 residues. The germline V gene has CDR1 MNHNS and CDR2 SASEGT. The CDR3 nucleotides are TGTGCCAGCAGGGAACAGGGGGCGGGGACGGTTACGCAGTATTTT. It translates to CASREQGAGTVTQYF.

In its sample, this clone was seen a few times. CDR3 sequence reads: CSPRAEYEQYF. In nucleotides, the CDR3 is TGCAGTCCGCGAGCGGAATACGAGCAGTACTTC. This rearrangement joins TRBV20-1 to TRBJ2-7, with D tentatively TRBD2 (5 bases). This CDR3 region has 11 residues. V lost 8 bases, J lost 4 bases, and 12 bases lay in between. In germline, CDR1 is DFQATT, CDR2 SNEGSKA (reference sequence).

This clone was counted a single time. The DNA of the CDR3 is TGTGCCAGTAGTTGGCAGGGACAGTCCAATGAGCAGTTCTTC. Its translation: CASSWQGQSNEQFF. The chain joins TRBV19 to TRBJ2-1; 7 bases are a match to TRBD1. This CDR3 spans 14 amino acids. The ends lost 5 bases at V and 6 bases at J; junction bases unmatched: 7. The germline CDR1 and CDR2 sequences are LNHDA and SQIVND (reference sequence).

The chain is built from TRBV7-2 and TRBJ2-5; the match to TRBD2 covers 7 bases. The V gene end was trimmed by 5 bases and the J gene end by 5 bases; junction bases not matched to a gene: 17. Germline lookup yields CDR1 SGHTA and CDR2 FQGNSA. The CDR3 has 17 residues. Here the CDR3 reads CASSQNSGAAGPETQYF. The CDR3 DNA is TGTGCCAGCAGCCAAAACTCAGGAGCAGCGGGACCGGAGACCCAGTACTTC.

The chain links TRBV21-1 to TRBJ1-6; the D call of TRBD1 is as the table states it, not checked on the DNA. TRBV21-1 is a documented pseudogene. This CDR3 is 16 amino acids long. CDR3 amino acids: CASSKGQGIGNSPLHF. DNA of the CDR3: TGTGCCAGCAGCAAAGGACAGGGTATAGGGAATTCACCCCTCCACTTT.

As to this clone: The same CDR3 also results from other DNA sequences found in this sample. The chain joins TRBV28 to TRBJ2-7; 9 bases agree with TRBD2. V shed 7 bases and J 5 bases; nucleotides not matched to a gene: 21. Germline V lookup: CDR1 MDHEN, CDR2 SYDVKM. This CDR3 contains 18 residues. The CDR3 DNA is TGTGCCAGCATCCCCAATAGGGCGGGAGGGCCCTACAACAACGAGCAGTACTTC. It is translated as CASIPNRAGGPYNNEQYF. Using reference TRBV28 and TRBJ2-7 for the parts outside the CDR3, the full variable domain is DVKVTQSSRYLVKRTGEKVFLECVQDMDHENMFWYRQDPGLGLRLIYFSYDVKMKEKGDIPEGYSVSREKKERFSLILESASTNQTSMYLCASIPNRAGGPYNNEQYFGPGTRLTVT.